Listed below are T cell receptor beta chains from one sample, sequenced in a study of T cell responses to AZD1222 COVID-19 vaccine. Some clones are missing from TCRdb's copy, which holds only in-frame ones; the method was immunoSEQ multiplex PCR. The data hold some 150,000 clones, with 82% observed a single time. The sample in question was peripheral blood, obtained on day 0 of MenACWY control vaccination. These receptors originate from an adult in good health. Both conserved end residues are part of each CDR3. The D gene is left open where the match is weak. Not every row has a clone size; where given, it reads once, few, many or a size class.

cdr3_nt	cdr3_aa	j_call	v_call	d_call	cdr3_length	clone_size
TGTGCCAGCAGGGACCCAGGCGCACGTGGCTACACCTTC	CASRDPGARGYTF	TRBJ1-2	TRBV2	.	13	.
TGTGCCAGCAGCCTTGGGACAGGGTTTTATACCGGGGAGCTGTTTTTT	CASSLGTGFYTGELFF	TRBJ2-2	TRBV7-9	TRBD1	16	many
TGTGCCAGCAGCTTAGGGGACGACCAGCCCCAGCATTTT	CASSLGDDQPQHF	TRBJ1-5	TRBV5-6	.	13	.
TGCGCCAGCAGCGCACTGGGCGTCTCCTACGAGCAGTACTTC	CASSALGVSYEQYF	TRBJ2-7	TRBV10-2	.	14	.
TGTGCCAGCAGCCCCCTACAGGTATCCTACGAGCAGTACTTC	CASSPLQVSYEQYF	TRBJ2-7	TRBV5-5	.	14	.
TGTGCCAGCAGCCTCGGAGACACAAAGGCAGATACGCAGTATTTT	CASSLGDTKADTQYF	TRBJ2-3	TRBV5-8	.	15	.
TGTGCCAGCAGCCTTAGCCAGGCGGAAGGCTACACCTTC	CASSLSQAEGYTF	TRBJ1-2	TRBV7-2	.	13	.
TGTGCCAGCAGTTTAGGGGGAAACCCTTATGGCTACACCTTC	CASSLGGNPYGYTF	TRBJ1-2	TRBV28	.	14	.
TGTGCCACAGGGAGCGGAAGCACAGATACGCAGTATTTT	CATGSGSTDTQYF	TRBJ2-3	TRBV24-1	.	13	.
TGTGCCAGCAGTTACTTGGGTGGCTACACCTTC	CASSYLGGYTF	TRBJ1-2	TRBV28	.	11	.
TGTGCCAGCAGTTCTCAAGGGAGGAACACTGAAGCTTTCTTT	CASSSQGRNTEAFF	TRBJ1-1	TRBV7-9	.	14	.
TGTGCCAGCAGCTTAGAGCTGGGATCACCCCTCCACTTT	CASSLELGSPLHF	TRBJ1-6	TRBV11-2	.	13	.
TGTGCCAGCAGCCAATCCCGCGAGCAGTACTTC	CASSQSREQYF	TRBJ2-7	TRBV14	.	11	.
TGTGCCAGCAGTTCAACTAGCGGCAGCTCCTACGAGCAGTACTTC	CASSSTSGSSYEQYF	TRBJ2-7	TRBV6-2/TRBV6-3	TRBD2	15	.
TGTGCCAGCAGCTTAGCGGGAGGGACAGGGGTCAATGAGCAGTTCTTC	CASSLAGGTGVNEQFF	TRBJ2-1	TRBV7-7	TRBD1	16	.
TGTGCCAGCAGCTTGGCCCTGCCCTATGGCTACACCTTC	CASSLALPYGYTF	TRBJ1-2	TRBV5-5	.	13	.
TGCGCCAGCAGCCAGCCGTGGGACACTGAAGCTTTCTTT	CASSQPWDTEAFF	TRBJ1-1	TRBV4-1	.	13	few
TGTGCCAGCAGCCAGAGTAGACTAGCGGGGGGACTACCCTCCTACAATGAGCAGTTCTTC	CASSQSRLAGGLPSYNEQFF	TRBJ2-1	TRBV3-1/TRBV3-2	TRBD2	20	few
TGTGCCAGCAGTTCTCTAGCGGGACATATTAATGAAAAACTGTTTTTT	CASSSLAGHINEKLFF	TRBJ1-4	TRBV5-8	.	16	.
TGTGCCAAATCTCCTCGGGGGCCAGCAGAGACCCAGTACTTC	CAKSPRGPAETQYF	TRBJ2-5	TRBV5-3	.	14	.
TGTGCCAGCAGCTTTCCAACCGGGACAGGGGACTCACCCCTCCACTTT	CASSFPTGTGDSPLHF	TRBJ1-6	TRBV5-4	TRBD1	16	.
TGTGCCTGGAGGATGTCAGGGGGAAGAGCTAACTATGGCTACACCTTC	CAWRMSGGRANYGYTF	TRBJ1-2	TRBV30	TRBD1	16	.
TGTGCCAGCAGTGAAACCAGGACAGGGAAGGAGGGCTACACCTTC	CASSETRTGKEGYTF	TRBJ1-2	TRBV2	TRBD1	15	.
TGTGCCAGCAGCTTAGCCGGGGAACTAGCGCGAGTTGGGGATACGCAGTATTTT	CASSLAGELARVGDTQYF	TRBJ2-3	TRBV7-6	TRBD2	18	.